Shown below are 29 T cell receptor beta chains from a single sample sequenced in a study of blood T cell repertoires in COVID-19. Sequencing was performed with immunoSEQ multiplex PCR; in TCRdb, only in-frame clones are kept and a portion is missing. The table records 540,000 or so clones, around nine tenths of them present only once. Material: peripheral blood. Receptors originate from a woman aged 45 to 65 with COVID-19, enrolled during active disease.

The rearrangement links TRBV5-4 to TRBJ1-6; the D is unclear. V gave up 7 bases and J gave up 6 bases, with 17 bases separating them. The CDR3 is 15 amino acids. CDR1 is SGHNT and CDR2 is YYREEE in the germline V gene (reference sequence). The chain's CDR3 is CASRLSGLINSPLHF. The CDR3 DNA sequence: TGTGCCAGCCGCCTGAGCGGGTTGATTAATTCACCCCTCCACTTT.

V usage is TRBV7-2 and J usage is TRBJ2-7; TRBD2 is a possible D gene (6 bases). V lost 5 bases, J lost 1 base, and 15 bases lay in between. The CDR3 contains 15 residues. Germline CDR1 and CDR2: SGHTA and FQGNSA. The CDR3, as DNA: TGTGCCAGCAGCCTAGATCGGGGGACGTCCTACGAGCAGTACTTC. It translates to CASSLDRGTSYEQYF.

V usage is TRBV4-1 and J usage is TRBJ1-6, with D tentatively TRBD1 (5 bases). The length of the CDR3 is 14 residues. CDR1 is MGHRA and CDR2 is YSYEKL in the germline V gene. V was shortened by 8 bases and J by 6 bases, with 14 bases between the two germline ends. The CDR3 region has the DNA TGCGCCAGCTTCCAGGGATTCGGTAATTCACCCCTCCACTTT. Its protein is CASFQGFGNSPLHF.

The chain links TRBV5-1 to TRBJ2-1; a possible D gene is TRBD2 (5 bases). CDR3 length: 19 amino acids. Germline values: CDR1 SGHRS, CDR2 YFSETQ. Trimming removed 0 bases from V and 0 bases from J, with 19 bases in between. Here the CDR3 reads CASSLGLYSSYSSYNEQFF. In DNA, the CDR3 is TGCGCCAGCAGCTTGGGACTATATTCTTCTTACAGCTCCTACAATGAGCAGTTCTTC.

The rearrangement links TRBV5-5 to TRBJ1-5; TRBD1 matches 9 bases. Germline V CDR1 and CDR2: SGHKS, YYEKEE (reference sequence). V lost 0 bases and J lost 2; bases outside the gene matches: 6. CDR3 size: 17 residues. The CDR3 region is CASSLAGQGGGNQPQHF. The CDR3 nucleotides are TGTGCCAGCAGCTTGGCGGGACAGGGAGGGGGCAATCAGCCCCAGCATTTT.

The V gene is TRBV4-2, the J gene TRBJ1-2; 7 nucleotides align to TRBD1. Germline-derived CDR1 and CDR2 are LGHNA and YNFKEQ. The trim removed 4 bases at V and 7 bases at J, leaving 6 bases unmatched. This CDR3 contains 13 residues. The DNA for the CDR3 is TGTGCCAGCAGCCCTCCAGGGGGAGGTGGCTACACCTTC. It codes for CASSPPGGGGYTF.

Notes on this clone: The same CDR3 can be traced to other DNA sequences in this sample. The chain links TRBV11-2 to TRBJ2-3; unclear D gene. Trimming removed 4 bases at V and 6 bases at J, with 5 bases between. The CDR3 extends over 11 amino acids. Germline V gene lookup returns CDR1 SGHAT and CDR2 FQNNGV. CDR3 nucleotide sequence: TGTGCCAGCAGCTCGTTGGATACGCAGTATTTT. The encoded protein is CASSSLDTQYF.

This clone was seen just once. The rearrangement links TRBV28 to TRBJ1-5, with D unclear. CDR1 MDHEN and CDR2 SYDVKM come from the germline V gene. CDR3 length: 12 residues. Trimming shortened V by 2 bases and J by 7 bases, and 6 bases separated the two germline ends. The DNA of the CDR3 is TGTGCCAGCAGTTTAACCGGGCAGCCCCAGCATTTT. The encoded protein is CASSLTGQPQHF.

This rearrangement joins TRBV6-5 to TRBJ1-4; 9 bases line up with TRBD1. Germline V gene data show CDR1 as MNHEY and CDR2 as SVGAGI. The CDR3 consists of 14 residues. With V trimmed by 8 bases and J by 10 bases, 11 bases remained unmatched. The CDR3 loop is CASRFSGTGRKLFF. As DNA, the CDR3 is TGTGCCAGCCGCTTCTCCGGGACAGGGAGAAAACTGTTTTTT.

The chain links TRBV18 to TRBJ1-2; 8 bases agree with TRBD1. Germline CDR1 and CDR2: KGHSH and LQKENI. Trimming removed 1 base from V and 4 bases from J; junction bases left unmatched: 5. The CDR3 consists of 15 residues. The CDR3 nucleotides read TGTGCCAGCTCACCACAGGACAGGGCGGCCTATGGCTACACCTTC. Protein: CASSPQDRAAYGYTF.

The J gene is TRBJ1-5, the V gene TRBV12-2; the D call of TRBD1 is as the table states it, not checked on the DNA. TRBV12-2 is termed a pseudogene. This CDR3 has 17 residues. The chain's CDR3 is CASRLARMDSNNQPQHF. CDR3 nucleotides: TGTGCAAGTCGCTTAGCTAGAATGGACAGCAACAATCAGCCCCAGCATTTT.

The chain recombines TRBV15 with TRBJ2-3; possibly TRBD2 for D (5 bases). Trimming took off 4 bases at V and 5 bases at J, with 7 bases between the two ends. The CDR3 has 12 amino acids. The germline gives CDR1 LNHNV, CDR2 YYDKDF (reference sequence). CDR3 DNA sequence: TGTGCCACCAGCAAAGGGAGAGATACGCAGTATTTT. Protein sequence: CATSKGRDTQYF.

The chain couples TRBV6-1 to TRBJ2-1; D unclear. CDR1 and CDR2 (germline): MNHNS, SASEGT. The CDR3 contains 13 residues. Trimming took 2 bases from V and 8 from J, leaving 10 bases between them. The CDR3 here is CASSERLYDEQFF. Here the CDR3 DNA reads TGTGCCAGCAGTGAACGACTGTATGATGAGCAGTTCTTC.

The chain employs TRBV3-1 (or the pseudogene TRBV3-2) and TRBJ2-1; TRBD2 matches at 7 bases. The germline V gene encodes CDR1 LGHDT and CDR2 YNNKEL (reference sequence). This CDR3 has 18 amino acids. V was clipped by 1 base and J by 0 bases; unmatched bases: 9. The CDR3 nucleotides are TGTGCCAGCAGCCAAGGGGCGGGAGCGGCCTTCTCCTACAATGAGCAGTTCTTC. Translated, it gives CASSQGAGAAFSYNEQFF.

The rearrangement links TRBV19 to TRBJ1-1, with D perhaps TRBD1 (6 bases). This CDR3 is 16 amino acids long. Germline CDR1 reads LNHDA; CDR2 reads SQIVND (reference sequence). Trimming took 4 bases from V and 0 from J, leaving 15 bases between them. DNA of the CDR3: TGTGCCAGTAGTACACCACAGGGCCCGATGAACACTGAAGCTTTCTTT. Amino acid sequence: CASSTPQGPMNTEAFF.

The CDR3 DNA follows: TGTGCCAGTTCAGGGGGCGGAGGCTACGAGCAGTACTTC. This codes for CASSGGGGYEQYF. The chain has TRBV19 and TRBJ2-7, with 8 bases identical to TRBD1. The CDR3 is 13 amino acids. The V and J ends lost 8 bases and 3 bases, in that order; junction bases with no gene match: 6. The V gene's germline CDR1 is LNHDA and CDR2 SQIVND (reference sequence).

This clone was seen a single time. This sequence joins TRBV7-2 and TRBJ2-7, with 7 bases that match TRBD2. CDR3 length equals 13 residues. The trim removed 4 bases at V and 5 bases at J, leaving 5 bases unmatched. From germline, CDR1 is SGHTA and CDR2 FQGNSA. The CDR3 spells CASSSFRGDEQYF. In DNA form, the CDR3 reads TGTGCCAGCAGCTCCTTCCGGGGGGACGAGCAGTACTTC.

The rearrangement links TRBV3-1 (or the pseudogene TRBV3-2) to TRBJ2-1, with 14 nucleotides matching TRBD2. J lost 8 bases, V lost 3 bases, and 6 bases had no gene match. The CDR3 length is 16 residues. From germline, CDR1 is LGHDT and CDR2 YNNKEL (reference sequence). CDR3 amino acids: CASSHGTSGGLDEQFF. As DNA, the CDR3 is TGTGCCAGCAGCCACGGGACTAGCGGGGGCCTGGATGAGCAGTTCTTC.

This rearrangement joins TRBV27 to TRBJ1-4, with 9 bases lining up with TRBD1. This CDR3 has 17 residues. V was pared by 4 bases and J by 8 bases, with 14 bases of the junction left unmatched. Germline V gene data show CDR1 as MNHEY and CDR2 as SMNVEV (reference sequence). Here the CDR3 reads CASSSPPEGQGREKLFF. CDR3 nucleotide sequence: TGTGCCAGCAGTTCCCCCCCGGAGGGACAGGGTCGGGAAAAACTGTTTTTT.

The chain joins TRBV9 to TRBJ1-1, with D possibly being TRBD1 (6 bases). V lost 0 bases and J 4 bases, leaving 13 bases between the germline ends. From germline, CDR1 is SGDLS and CDR2 YYNGEE. There are 15 residues in the CDR3. DNA of the CDR3: TGTGCCAGCAGCGTAGGAGGACAGTTGGGCACTGAAGCTTTCTTT. It yields the protein CASSVGGQLGTEAFF.

Only one count was recorded for this clone. The genes are TRBV28 and TRBJ1-4, with a possible D match to TRBD1 (5 bases). The germline V gene encodes CDR1 MDHEN and CDR2 SYDVKM. Trimming cost V 6 bases and J 4 bases, with 18 bases left between them. The CDR3 covers 16 residues. The CDR3 reads CASSKTPGLLNEKLFF. CDR3 coding DNA: TGTGCCAGCAGCAAGACACCGGGACTCCTTAATGAAAAACTGTTTTTT.

The V call is TRBV6-6, the J call TRBJ1-1; D unclear. Between the trimmed V and J ends, which lost 6 bases and 0 bases, there was a span of 11 bases. The germline V gene has CDR1 MNHNY and CDR2 SVGAGI (reference sequence). The CDR3 extends over 14 amino acids. The CDR3 loop reads CASRHRFMNTEAFF. The CDR3 region has the DNA TGTGCCAGCAGGCACAGATTCATGAACACTGAAGCTTTCTTT.

The V and J genes are TRBV5-4 and TRBJ2-3; 8 nucleotides align to TRBD1. With 3 bases clipped from V and 5 bases from J, the junction kept 8 bases outside the gene matches. Germline V gene sequence: CDR1 SGHNT, CDR2 YYREEE (reference sequence). CDR3 length: 15 amino acids. CDR3 loop: CASSSGTGRRDTQYF. CDR3 coding DNA: TGTGCCAGCAGCTCCGGGACAGGTAGGAGAGATACGCAGTATTTT. Filled out from reference TRBV5-4 and TRBJ2-3, the complete variable domain reads ETGVTQSPTHLIKTRGQQVTLRCSSQSGHNTVSWYQQALGQGPQFIFQYYREEENGRGNFPPRFSGLQFPNYSSELNVNALELDDSALYLCASSSGTGRRDTQYFGPGTRLTVL.

CDR3 residues: CAWSTQGNTGELFF. The DNA of the CDR3 is TGTGCCTGGAGTACCCAGGGGAACACCGGGGAGCTGTTTTTT. The chain links TRBV30 to TRBJ2-2; D may be TRBD1 (5 bases). V lost 2 bases, J lost 1 base, and 8 bases lay in between. Per the germline V gene, CDR1 is GTSNPN and CDR2 is SVGIG (reference sequence). CDR3 length: 14 residues.

The chain links TRBV6-5 to TRBJ2-3; D uncertain. Germline V gene sequence: CDR1 MNHEY, CDR2 SVGAGI. CDR3 length equals 13 residues. Between the trimmed V and J ends, which lost 7 bases and 0 bases, there was a span of 8 bases. CDR3 sequence (DNA): TGTGCCAGCAAGGAGCAGAGCACAGATACGCAGTATTTT. Protein: CASKEQSTDTQYF.

The V gene is TRBV5-1, the J gene TRBJ1-4; D is unresolved. This CDR3 contains 13 residues. CDR1 is SGHRS and CDR2 is YFSETQ in the germline V gene. The V and J ends lost 4 bases and 5 bases respectively, with 9 bases between them. The CDR3 here is CASSGGQNEKLFF. Here the CDR3 DNA reads TGCGCCAGCAGCGGCGGGCAGAATGAAAAACTGTTTTTT.

V and J are TRBV6-5 and TRBJ2-7; 12 positions match TRBD1. The germline gives CDR1 MNHEY, CDR2 SVGAGI. The CDR3 spans 14 residues. With V trimmed by 7 bases and J by 2 bases, 3 bases remained unmatched. For the CDR3, the DNA is TGTGCCAGCAAAGGGACAGGGGGCCCCTACGAGCAGTACTTC. It specifies CASKGTGGPYEQYF.

Here the CDR3 reads CASSLEQGAPNTEAFF. For the CDR3, the DNA is TGTGCCAGCAGCTTAGAACAGGGGGCCCCCAACACTGAAGCTTTCTTT. The V call is TRBV7-9, the J call TRBJ1-1; 9 nucleotides agree with TRBD1. From germline, CDR1 is SEHNR and CDR2 FQNEAQ (reference sequence). The trim removed 1 base at V and 2 bases at J, leaving 5 bases unmatched. The CDR3 contains 16 residues. Drawing the rest from reference TRBV7-9 and TRBJ1-1, the complete variable domain is DTGVSQNPRHKITKRGQNVTFRCDPISEHNRLYWYRQTLGQGPEFLTYFQNEAQLEKSRLLSDRFSAERPKGSFSTLEIQRTEQGDSAMYLCASSLEQGAPNTEAFFGQGTRLTVV.

This clone was seen a handful of times. The gene calls are TRBV14 and TRBJ2-7; possible D gene TRBD1, 6 bases. CDR3 size: 15 residues. Trimming took off 0 bases at V and 7 bases at J, with 16 bases between the two ends. In germline, CDR1 is SGHDN, CDR2 FVKESK. The CDR3 bases are TGTGCCAGCAGCCAAGATAGACTTTTAAGGGGGGAGCAGTACTTC. Translated: CASSQDRLLRGEQYF. Combining the CDR3 with reference TRBV14 and TRBJ2-7 gives the whole variable domain EAGVTQFPSHSVIEKGQTVTLRCDPISGHDNLYWYRRVMGKEIKFLLHFVKESKQDESGMPNNRFLAERTGGTYSTLKVQPAELEDSGVYFCASSQDRLLRGEQYFGPGTRLTVT.